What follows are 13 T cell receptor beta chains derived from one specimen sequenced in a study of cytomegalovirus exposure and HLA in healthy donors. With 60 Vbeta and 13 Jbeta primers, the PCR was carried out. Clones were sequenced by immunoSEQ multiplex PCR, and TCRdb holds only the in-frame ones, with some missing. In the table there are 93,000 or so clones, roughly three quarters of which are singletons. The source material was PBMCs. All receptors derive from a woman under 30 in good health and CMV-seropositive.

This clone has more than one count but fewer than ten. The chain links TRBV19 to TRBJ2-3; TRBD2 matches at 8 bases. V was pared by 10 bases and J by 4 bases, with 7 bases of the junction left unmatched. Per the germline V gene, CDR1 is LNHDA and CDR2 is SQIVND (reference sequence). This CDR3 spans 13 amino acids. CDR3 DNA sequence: TGTGCCACCGGAGCGGGAGTGGCAGATACGCAGTATTTT. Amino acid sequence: CATGAGVADTQYF. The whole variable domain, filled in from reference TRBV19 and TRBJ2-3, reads DGGITQSPKYLFRKEGQNVTLSCEQNLNHDAMYWYRQDPGQGLRLIYYSQIVNDFQKGDIAEGYSVSREKKESFPLTVTSAQKNPTAFYLCATGAGVADTQYFGPGTRLTVL.

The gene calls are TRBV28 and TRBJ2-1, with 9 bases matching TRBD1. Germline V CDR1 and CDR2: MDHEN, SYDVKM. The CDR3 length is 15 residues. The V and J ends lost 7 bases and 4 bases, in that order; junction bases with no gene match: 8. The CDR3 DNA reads TGTGCCAGCACCCAGTGGGGGACAGGGTACAATGAGCAGTTCTTC. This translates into CASTQWGTGYNEQFF.

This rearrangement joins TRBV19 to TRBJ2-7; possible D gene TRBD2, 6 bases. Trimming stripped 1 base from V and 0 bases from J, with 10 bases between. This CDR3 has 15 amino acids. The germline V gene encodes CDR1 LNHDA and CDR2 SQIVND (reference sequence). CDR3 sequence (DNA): TGTGCCAGTAGTATAGTCGGCGGGAACTCCTACGAGCAGTACTTC. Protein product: CASSIVGGNSYEQYF. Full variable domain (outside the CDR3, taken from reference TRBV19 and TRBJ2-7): DGGITQSPKYLFRKEGQNVTLSCEQNLNHDAMYWYRQDPGQGLRLIYYSQIVNDFQKGDIAEGYSVSREKKESFPLTVTSAQKNPTAFYLCASSIVGGNSYEQYFGPGTRLTVT.

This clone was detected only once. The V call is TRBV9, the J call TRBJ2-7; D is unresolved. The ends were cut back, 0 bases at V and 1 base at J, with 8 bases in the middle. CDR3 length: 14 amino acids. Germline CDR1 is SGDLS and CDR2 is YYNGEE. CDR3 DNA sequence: TGTGCCAGCAGCGTAGGCCCAGAATCCTACGAGCAGTACTTC. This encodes CASSVGPESYEQYF.

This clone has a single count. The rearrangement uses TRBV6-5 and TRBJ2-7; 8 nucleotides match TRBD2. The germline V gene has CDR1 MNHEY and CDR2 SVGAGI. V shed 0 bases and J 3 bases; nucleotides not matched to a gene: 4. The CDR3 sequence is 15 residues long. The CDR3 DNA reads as TGTGCCAGCAGTTACTCGGGGACTAGTTACTACGAGCAGTACTTC. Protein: CASSYSGTSYYEQYF.

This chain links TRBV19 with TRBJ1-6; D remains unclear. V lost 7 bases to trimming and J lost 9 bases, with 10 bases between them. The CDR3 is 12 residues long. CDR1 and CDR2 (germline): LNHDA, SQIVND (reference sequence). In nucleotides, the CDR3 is TGTGCCAGTACGAGGGAGGGTTCACCCCTCCACTTT. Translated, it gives CASTREGSPLHF.

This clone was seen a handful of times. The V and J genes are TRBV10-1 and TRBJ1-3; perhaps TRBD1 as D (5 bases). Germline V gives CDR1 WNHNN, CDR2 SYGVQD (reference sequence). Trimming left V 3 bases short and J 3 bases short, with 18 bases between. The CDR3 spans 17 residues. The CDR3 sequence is CASSDYRFGAIGNTIYF. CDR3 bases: TGCGCCAGCAGTGACTACAGGTTTGGGGCTATTGGAAACACCATATATTTT.

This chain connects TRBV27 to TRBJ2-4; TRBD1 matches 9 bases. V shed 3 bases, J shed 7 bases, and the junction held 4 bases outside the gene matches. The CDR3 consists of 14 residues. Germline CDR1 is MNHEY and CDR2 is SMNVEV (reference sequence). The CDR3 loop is CASSFSGQGNIQYF. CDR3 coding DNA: TGTGCCAGCAGTTTTTCCGGACAGGGGAACATTCAGTACTTC.

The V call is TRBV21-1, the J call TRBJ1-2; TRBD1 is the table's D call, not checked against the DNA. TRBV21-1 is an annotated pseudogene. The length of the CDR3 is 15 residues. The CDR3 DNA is TGTGCCAGCAGTGAAACCCTGACAGGGGTAAGTGGCTACACCTTC. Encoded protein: CASSETLTGVSGYTF.

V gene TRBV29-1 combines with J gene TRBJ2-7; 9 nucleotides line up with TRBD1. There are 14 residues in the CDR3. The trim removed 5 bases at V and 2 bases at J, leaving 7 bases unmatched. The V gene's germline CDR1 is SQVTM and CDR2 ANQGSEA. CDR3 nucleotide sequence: TGCAGCGTTCGAACAGGGGGCTATACCTACGAGCAGTACTTC. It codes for CSVRTGGYTYEQYF.

CDR3: CASSLTGAYEQYF. DNA for the CDR3: TGTGCCAGCTCCTTGACAGGGGCCTACGAGCAGTACTTC. V gene TRBV7-6 combines with J gene TRBJ2-7; 8 nucleotides match TRBD1. The CDR3 has 13 residues. V was pared by 8 bases and J by 2 bases, with 5 bases of the junction left unmatched. The germline V gene has CDR1 SGHVS and CDR2 FNYEAQ.

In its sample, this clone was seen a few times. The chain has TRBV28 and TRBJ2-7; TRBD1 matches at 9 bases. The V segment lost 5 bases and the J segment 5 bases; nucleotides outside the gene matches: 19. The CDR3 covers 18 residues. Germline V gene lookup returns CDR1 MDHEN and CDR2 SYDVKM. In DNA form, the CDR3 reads TGTGCCAGCAGTACGGACAGGGGCGCAGGTATAATTGGGAACGAGCAGTACTTC. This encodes CASSTDRGAGIIGNEQYF.

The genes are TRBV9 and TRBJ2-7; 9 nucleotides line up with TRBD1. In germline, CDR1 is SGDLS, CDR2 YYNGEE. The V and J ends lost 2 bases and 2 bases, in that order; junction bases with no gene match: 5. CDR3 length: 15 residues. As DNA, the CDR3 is TGTGCCAGCAGCGTCAGGACAGGGGTCCCCTACGAGCAGTACTTC. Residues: CASSVRTGVPYEQYF.